This is a list of T cell receptor beta chains from one sample in a study of T cells after yellow fever vaccination. In TCRdb, the 5' RACE reads were re-called with MiXCR into one record per CDR3 protein. The sample yields under 15,000 distinct CDR3 sequences, roughly 8% seen once. Here the sequenced sample was PBMCs, either bulk or a sorted T-cell subset (CD4+, CD8+, memory, or dextramer-sorted; not recorded which), taken on the day of the yellow fever booster vaccination. The source of these receptors is a man between 18 and 29 years old who received the YFV17D yellow fever vaccine. CDR3s leave out the opening cysteine and the closing phenylalanine or tryptophan. Each record gives: V gene, D gene, CDR3 protein. A D gene is named only where the DNA matches it firmly.

TRBV6-5,.,ASQDPNTEAF
TRBV6-5,.,ASSYRWRGLGETQY
TRBV15,.,ATSRDGGLAYEQY
TRBV5-1,.,ASSPDRTDTQY
TRBV7-7,.,ASSLEGRGNTGELF
TRBV6-5,.,ASTPGQFYTDTQY
TRBV12-3/TRBV12-4,.,ASSPPFTPLH
TRBV20-1,.,SASPGGELF
TRBV9,TRBD1,ASSAVDRGWTEAF
TRBV18,.,ACRADQDSPVH
TRBV7-3,.,ASSRGAGNIQY
TRBV4-1,.,ASSHPGRGDTEAF
TRBV11-2,TRBD1,ASSLETGVQETQY
TRBV5-1,.,ASSLDGTSNQPQH
TRBV9,TRBD2,ASSVTSGLAGAETQY
TRBV13,.,ASSQARGGPLH
TRBV20-1,.,SASLRGENTIY
TRBV7-3,.,ASSPLGWMNTQY
TRBV7-2,TRBD1,ASTTGGETQY
TRBV18,.,ASSPWQGSHGYT
TRBV14,TRBD2,ASSQGNLPGGEETQY
TRBV7-9,.,ASSFQRLYNEQF
TRBV7-2,TRBD1,ASSFGQATNEKLF
TRBV11-2,.,ASRLALANTQY
TRBV18,TRBD1,ASSPLGSGQGQETQY
TRBV7-9,TRBD1,ASSPRGTGHNEQF
TRBV30,.,AWSVKGRRQF
TRBV18,.,ASSPNQGRGDGYT